This TCR beta chain originates from a study of siplizumab effects on memory and regulatory T cells. The study, taken as a whole, reports: Some alloreactive sequences were traceable to unstimulated CD4+ memory cells, and siplizumab significantly reduced them.

The junction had 8 bases not matched to a gene; V was cut back by 7 bases and J by 1 base. Germline values: CDR1 MGHDK, CDR2 SYGVNS. The CDR3 extends over 16 amino acids. Remarks on this clone: Its antigen remains unidentified.

Only in-frame clones appear in the TCRdb table, and some are missing; sequencing was by immunoSEQ multiplex PCR. The profile shows approximately 100,000 clones, under 95% of them singletons. J is TRBJ2-1 and V is TRBV25-1; 9 nucleotides line up with TRBD2. Sequencing used Tregs sorted from blood. This sequence was found in a human donor in good health. The CDR3 region is CASNEAGGGSYNEQFF. Here the CDR3 DNA reads TGTGCCAGCAACGAAGCGGGGGGAGGGTCCTACAATGAGCAGTTCTTC.